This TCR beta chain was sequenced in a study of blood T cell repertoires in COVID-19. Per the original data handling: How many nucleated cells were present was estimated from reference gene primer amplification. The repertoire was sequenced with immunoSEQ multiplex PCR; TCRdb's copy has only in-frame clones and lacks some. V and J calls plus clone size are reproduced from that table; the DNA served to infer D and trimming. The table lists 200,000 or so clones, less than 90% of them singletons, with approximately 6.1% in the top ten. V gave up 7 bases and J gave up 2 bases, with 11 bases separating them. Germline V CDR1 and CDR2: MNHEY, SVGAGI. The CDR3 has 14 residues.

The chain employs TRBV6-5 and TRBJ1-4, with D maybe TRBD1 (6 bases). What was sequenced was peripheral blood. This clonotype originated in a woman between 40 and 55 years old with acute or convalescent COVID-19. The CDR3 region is CASMAGATNEKLFF. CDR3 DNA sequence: TGTGCCAGCATGGCGGGGGCGACTAATGAAAAACTGTTTTTT.